The rows below give T cell receptor beta chains drawn from one sample of a study of tumor-infiltrating lymphocytes in primary liver carcinoma. TCRdb re-called the multiplex PCR reads with MiXCR, one entry per CDR3 protein. The table includes about 180,000 distinct CDR3 sequences, about 55% detected once. Sequencing input: peripheral blood. These receptors were collected from a man aged 40-49 years with primary liver carcinoma and hepatitis B virus infection. CDR3s include the opening cysteine and the closing phenylalanine or tryptophan. D genes are given only for firm matches. Some rows mark clone size as missing; the rest say once, few, many or name a class of expanded clone.

size	V	J	D	CDR3	DNA
few	TRBV11-2	TRBJ1-3	-	CASSLPVSVSGNTIYF	TGTGCCAGCAGCTTGCCAGTATCCGTCTCTGGAAACACCATATATTTT
-	TRBV7-4	TRBJ1-2	-	CASSLRGSGYTF	TGTGCCAGCAGCTTGAGGGGATCTGGCTACACCTTC
-	TRBV11-2	TRBJ1-1	TRBD1	CARRGDRELTEAFF	TGTGCCAGGAGGGGGGACAGAGAACTCACTGAAGCTTTCTTT
-	TRBV12-3/TRBV12-4	TRBJ1-4	-	CTSSHMSNERLFF	TGTACCAGCAGCCACATGTCTAATGAAAGACTGTTTTTT
many	TRBV11-2	TRBJ2-2	TRBD2	CASSPRSGGTGELFF	TGTGCCAGCAGCCCACGGTCGGGGGGGACCGGGGAGCTGTTTTTT
-	TRBV6-5	TRBJ2-7	-	CASSYGWGDRYYEQYF	TGTGCCAGCAGTTACGGGTGGGGCGATCGGTACTACGAGCAGTACTTC
-	TRBV4-1	TRBJ2-1	TRBD2	CASSQGALALSSYNDQFF	TGCGCCAGCAGCCAAGGGGCACTAGCGCTGAGCTCCTACAATGATCAGTTCTTC
-	TRBV6-2/TRBV6-3	TRBJ1-5	-	CASSDRTHQPQHF	TGTGCCAGCAGCGATAGGACGCATCAGCCCCAGCATTTT
-	TRBV12-3/TRBV12-4	TRBJ2-7	TRBD2	CAINAAGGFYEQYF	TGTGCCATCAACGCAGCGGGAGGCTTCTACGAGCAGTACTTC
few	TRBV6-5	TRBJ2-1	TRBD2	CASSYGSGRDNEQFF	TGTGCCAGCAGTTATGGGAGCGGGAGGGACAATGAGCAGTTCTTC
few	TRBV14	TRBJ2-3	-	CASSQVEDTQYF	TGTGCCAGCAGCCAAGTTGAGGATACGCAGTATTTT
few	TRBV6-2/TRBV6-3	TRBJ1-5	-	CASSADLGPNQPQHF	TGTGCCAGCAGCGCCGACCTGGGCCCTAATCAGCCCCAGCATTTT
-	TRBV11-2	TRBJ2-5	TRBD2	CATSPQRTSGSGETQYF	TGTGCCACCTCACCCCAGCGGACTAGCGGGAGTGGAGAGACCCAGTACTTC
-	TRBV11-2	TRBJ2-3	TRBD2	CASSLERETTDTKYF	TGTGCCAGCAGCTTAGAGCGGGAGACCACAGATACGAAGTATTTT
once	TRBV10-3	TRBJ2-3	TRBD2	CAISGRSGGTDTQYF	TGTGCCATCAGTGGGCGGAGCGGGGGTACAGATACGCAGTATTTT
-	TRBV29-1	TRBJ2-1	-	CSTALDEQFF	TGCAGCACCGCTCTCGATGAGCAGTTCTTC
few	TRBV12-3/TRBV12-4	TRBJ2-5	-	CASSWGVGETQYF	TGTGCCAGCAGTTGGGGGGTAGGCGAGACCCAGTACTTC
many	TRBV11-2	TRBJ1-4	-	CASSLDQTKLHF	TGTGCCAGCAGCTTAGACCAGACAAAGTTACATTTT
once	TRBV11-2	TRBJ2-7	TRBD2	CTSGTKYEQYF	TGCACCAGCGGGACTAAGTACGAGCAGTACTTC
-	TRBV6-2/TRBV6-3	TRBJ2-3	-	CANEESPDTQYF	TGTGCCAACGAAGAATCGCCTGATACGCAGTATTTT
-	TRBV6-6	TRBJ2-3	-	CASSYSSRVSTDTQYF	TGTGCCAGCAGTTACTCCAGCCGTGTTAGCACAGATACGCAGTATTTT
-	TRBV5-4	TRBJ2-3	-	CASSPSFLREISTDTQYF	TGCGCCAGCAGCCCCTCCTTCTTGAGGGAGATTAGCACAGATACGCAGTATTTT
many	TRBV11-1	TRBJ1-1	-	CASSPGGRAEAFF	TGTGCCAGCAGCCCCGGGGGTCGGGCTGAAGCTTTCTTT
-	TRBV28	TRBJ2-3	-	CASRPQGHDTDAQYF	TGTGCCAGCAGACCTCAGGGACATGACACAGATGCGCAGTATTTT
-	TRBV6-6	TRBJ2-3	TRBD2	CASSYSTSGITDTQYF	TGTGCCAGCAGTTACTCGACTAGCGGGATCACAGATACGCAGTATTTT
-	TRBV6-2/TRBV6-3	TRBJ2-3	-	CASSSAPGQPSSTDTEYF	TGTGCCAGCAGTTCCGCCCCCGGACAGCCATCTAGCACAGATACGGAGTATTTT
-	TRBV29-1	TRBJ2-7	TRBD1	CSVAGQGNGEQHF	TGCAGCGTTGCCGGACAGGGGAACGGCGAGCAGCACTTC